The entry below gives a single T cell receptor (beta chain) sequence along with its context. Its antigen is not yet known. One base away there is no much larger clone; base qualities are not given. Genomic DNA was extracted from sorted cells for sequencing of the TCRbeta CDR3 region. The immunoSEQ Assay was used to sequence the TCRbeta CDR3 regions. The source is immuneACCESS, and TCRdb retained only in-frame sequences with V and J called. Part of the clones is not carried over; for the studies checked, unresolved V genes explain less than half of this, and the remainder is unexplained. The sample contains some 83,000 clones, 93% of them found a single time. The ten largest clones take up 6.2% of the sample. Trimming costs V 1 base and J 2 bases, and their ends lie 9 bases apart. According to the germline V gene, CDR1 reads MGHRA and CDR2 reads YSYEKL. Measured from the cysteine to the phenylalanine, the CDR3 is 15 residues long. The DNA shown is the 45-base CDR3, in frame from base 1.

This entry comes from a study of OX40 agonist ivuxolimab in advanced cancers. Some background on the complete study: Ivuxolimab was a fully human IgG2 agonistic monoclonal antibody targeting the costimulatory receptor OX40 (CD134). Intravenous ivuxolimab was administered to patients every 2 weeks at six dose levels: 0.01, 0.1, 0.3, 1.5, 3 and 10 mg/kg. Prior anti-PD-1, anti-PD-L1 or anti-CTLA-4 therapy was permitted, and checkpoint inhibitors had been received by approximately 39% of dose-escalation patients. The dose-escalation cohort was roughly 80% male with a mean age of approximately 60 years, ranging from roughly 23 to 90. Peripheral TCRbeta sequencing was intended to test whether TCR sequence diversity was altered and clonal T-cell expansion was caused by ivuxolimab. Partial responses occurred in three dose-escalation patients: two with cutaneous melanoma and one with hepatocellular carcinoma. Among the approximately 54 dose-escalation patients, roughly 20 had hepatocellular carcinoma, around 15 melanoma, 9 renal cell carcinoma and 9 head and neck cancer. The paper reports the monotherapy dose-escalation portion (N ≈ 50 patients) of the phase I ivuxolimab trial.

The full study reports these points: After ivuxolimab, expanded clones were on average more numerous among CD8+ T cells than among CD4+ T cells. In the 0.1-3.0 mg/kg groups, partial responders were among the patients with the lowest normalized peripheral clonal expansion, particularly in CD8+ T cells. Clonal expansion of both CD4+ and CD8+ blood T cells was observed from baseline to week 6 at doses 0.1 to 3.0 mg/kg. Low levels of normalized T-cell clonal expansion were also shown by some nonresponding patients. Antigen specificity was not determined for the clonally expanded peripheral T cells.

Patients with autoimmune disease history or receiving systemic immunosuppression were excluded from the trial. Peripheral blood for TCR sequencing was collected from all dose cohorts at baseline, on cycle 4 day 1, and on cycle 7 day 1. The samples were taken from a phase I, first-in-human, multicenter, open-label dose-escalation trial of ivuxolimab. Adults with locally advanced or metastatic melanoma, renal cell carcinoma, hepatocellular carcinoma or head and neck squamous cell carcinoma were enrolled in the trial. Before TCR sequencing, CD4+ T cells and CD8+ T cells from peripheral blood were sorted into separate populations.

The V gene is TRBV4-1 and the J gene is TRBJ1-3; too little of a D gene remains to name it. The sequence came from an adult with an advanced solid tumor such as melanoma, head and neck, liver or kidney cancer. Specimen: CD4+ or CD8+ T cells sorted from blood, collected in a trial of the OX40 agonist ivuxolimab. The CDR3 amino acid sequence is: CASSQGTETGNTIYF. The DNA reads TGCGCCAGCAGCCAAGGGACTGAGACTGGAAACACCATATATTTT.